This T cell receptor beta chain was sequenced for a study of blood T cell repertoires in COVID-19. Per the original methods: Estimation of nucleated cell counts was performed using reference gene primer amplification. Libraries were prepared by immunoSEQ multiplex PCR; TCRdb keeps only in-frame clonotypes and omits some of them. V, J and clone size derive from that table, while D and trimming were established from the DNA sequence. Here the sample spans around 300,000 clones, 86% being singletons. The CDR3 is 22 residues long, ends included. Of note for this clone: The DNA is left out, because the CDR3 cannot be placed on it with certainty; the CDR3 is given as TCRdb lists it.

The sequencing input was peripheral blood. V is TRBV21-1 and J is TRBJ2-2; the listed D gene, TRBD1, was not tested against the DNA. TRBV21-1 is annotated as a pseudogene. The clonotype originates from a woman aged 25 to 39 who had recovered from COVID-19. CDR3 in amino acids: CASSKSKVGQGAIRVFTGELFF.